This T cell receptor beta chain was retrieved from a study of blood T cell repertoires in COVID-19. Study-level background: Whether acute or convalescent, the COVID-19 samples came from the United States, Italy and Spain. PBMCs, B-cell-depleted T cells, or T cells were the source of the cDNA or gDNA that made up the material.

The junction had 5 bases not matched to a gene; V was cut back by 6 bases and J by 2 bases. CDR1 and CDR2 from the germline V gene are MNHEY and SVGEGT. The CDR3 consists of 15 residues. Methods used by the authors: Using reference gene primer amplification, nucleated cell counts were estimated. Assay: immunoSEQ multiplex PCR; the TCRdb copy retains only in-frame clones and omits some. D and trimming come from the DNA, and the V and J calls and clone size come from that table. Of 140,000 to 150,000 clones listed, about 77% were seen once; the top ten hold roughly 4.2%. This clone was recorded a few times.

The source material was peripheral blood. The rearrangement links TRBV6-2 or TRBV6-3 to TRBJ1-1; 11 positions match TRBD1. This receptor was identified in a man aged 60 to 75 with acute or convalescent COVID-19. The CDR3 DNA is TGTGCCAGCAGCGATGGGACAGGGGGTAACACTGAAGCTTTCTTT. Protein sequence: CASSDGTGGNTEAFF.